This T cell receptor beta chain was sequenced during a study of cytomegalovirus exposure and HLA in healthy donors (dated by TCRdb to the late 2010s). A note on the overall study: An earlier analysis of some 550 of the donors reported 276 Gb of sequence data and some 120 million unique TCR beta sequences from some 180 million T cells. An early release covering over 500 HLA-typed donors comprised approximately 300 gigabases of sequencing data and tens of millions of unique TCR sequences. Of the 300 to 450 genotyped donors, over 65% fell in the genetic ancestry cluster associated with self-reported Caucasian donors. The study aimed to test whether signatures of past pathogen exposure could be identified by cataloging public T cell receptors. The T cell repertoires of under 700 subjects were profiled by immunosequencing and related to cytomegalovirus serostatus. A separate validation cohort of more than 100 different subjects was used in addition to the approximately 640-subject first cohort. The study combined high-throughput TCR immunosequencing, statistical association of individual TCRs with disease status, and machine learning to predict cytomegalovirus infection status. In a later analysis, previously published TCR beta repertoires from roughly 710 donors were re-analyzed and high-resolution HLA genotyping was added so that TCR occurrence patterns could be studied. In the later analysis, no new phenotypic data were used to find candidate immune exposures; instead, reliance was placed on TCR beta sequences and their occurrence across donors. To decide whether each TCR beta V gene segment behaved as functional or pseudogenic, an earlier analysis of some 600 of the donors relied on high-throughput TCR beta sequencing. Alongside the repertoire data, information on donor age, sex, ethnicity and CMV serostatus was compiled. In a later genetic analysis, genome-wide SNP genotypes for about 60% of the 666 donors were used, and that subset was treated as a discovery cohort. All discovery cohort repertoires had been generated using a single sequencing platform. HLA typing covered class I and class II loci at four-digit resolution. Typing coverage varied by locus: about 629-630 donors for A, B, C, DRB1 and DQB1; around 560 for DQA1; more than 600 for DPA1; some 470 for DPB1. Five DR-DQ haplotypes were treated as single units for association and clustering because of strong linkage in the cohort. Among around 400 genotyped donors of the cohort, an average of approximately 240,000 unique TCR beta nucleotide sequences were sequenced per donor, roughly 18% of them non-productive.

As for this clone: It has no known antigen specificity. There are no base qualities to consult, and no much larger clone falls within one base.

The library relied on the immunoSEQ multiplex PCR assay. For the multiplex PCR, a mixture combining 60 forward primers for TCR Vbeta segments and 13 reverse primers for TCR Jbeta segments was used. A multiplex PCR assay on genomic DNA amplified the CDR3 region of rearranged TCR beta genes. The Illumina HiSeq System was used to sequence the amplified TCR beta libraries as 87-base-pair reads. Under the source paper's analysis protocol: In a later analysis, tens of millions of unique TCR beta chains were counted across the 500 to 700 repertoires, and about 10 million of these chains were shared by at least two donors. Raw reads were error-corrected and collapsed into unique sequences by a nearest-neighbor algorithm in which closely related sequences were merged to remove PCR and sequencing errors. To assign V, D and J gene segments, CDR3 sequences were aligned to IMGT reference sequences. For a sequence to be retained, a match of at least six nucleotides was required to both a V gene segment and a J gene segment. Rearrangements were called productive when the CDR3 lacked stop codons and stayed in frame with V and J; all others were non-productive. Following IMGT convention, CDR3 was defined as the stretch from the second conserved V-encoded cysteine up to the conserved J-encoded phenylalanine. The earlier analysis of 587 of the donors excluded any sequence lacking an unambiguous match to a single V gene segment. In an earlier analysis of a few hundred of the donors, V segments were called functional above 56.7% productive rearrangements and were called segregating when the between-donor standard deviation exceeded 5%. A statistical classification framework was built to diagnose cytomegalovirus status from the catalog of TCR beta chain sequences. In a later analysis, V and J genes were assigned by comparing TCR nucleotide sequences against IMGT/GENE-DB human TR gene sequences. In a later analysis, CDR3 sequences and most-parsimonious VDJ recombination scenarios were assigned using the TCRdist pipeline. A later analysis defined each TCR beta chain by its CDR3 amino acid sequence plus V-gene family, and excluded reads lacking a unique V-gene family. To address suspected cross-contamination and a sequencing artifact, a later analysis removed roughly 640 highly shared, low-generation-probability nucleotide sequences. In a later analysis, a clonal expansion index for each public chain was calculated from normalized within-repertoire ranks of inferred template counts. Generation probabilities in a later analysis came from a VDJ recombination model fitted to out-of-frame rearrangements, and those results were checked against IGoR. A later analysis scored TCR-TCR, TCR-HLA and TCR-CMV co-occurrence with hypergeometric tests, applying a repertoire-size bias correction to TCR pairs. To estimate false discovery rates, a later analysis permuted the HLA or CMV assignments 20 times. In a later analysis, co-occurring TCRs were grouped using DBSCAN, with TCRdist sequence similarity added in when clustering inside HLA-allele-positive subsets. Co-occurrence clustering excluded repertoires with fewer than 30,000 or more than 120,000 public chains, plus five with anomalous nucleotide sharing. TCRdb took this table from immuneACCESS and kept in-frame rearrangements with V and J called. Such tables lack part of the clones; where checked against another copy, unresolved V genes explain under half of the gap, and the rest is unexplained. Clonal size and the V and J genes are those of that table, whereas D and trimming came from the DNA. This sample gives tens of thousands of clones in total; around 68% of them show up just once. Clones ranked in the top ten supply 15% to 20% of the sample.

The CDR3 runs 14 amino acids, cysteine and phenylalanine included. Only the CDR3 DNA is retained, 42 bases long and in frame from the first base. From the germline V gene (reference sequence), CDR1 is PRHDT and CDR2 is FYEKMQ. Deletion took 1 base off V and 1 base off J, with a span of 7 bases between the germline ends. The cohort consisted of hundreds of healthy bone marrow donors. At the time of sampling, every cohort member was nominally healthy, though immune exposures that went unrecorded were likely present. The donor tested CMV seropositive and was one of the 289 seropositive cohort members. A peripheral blood sample was collected from each donor, and TCR beta sequencing was performed on peripheral blood mononuclear cells. Genomic DNA was extracted from the blood cell samples with the Qiagen DNeasy Blood Extraction Kit. Findings and caveats that apply to the study as a whole: In the study, approximately 150 TCR beta chains were listed as associated with cytomegalovirus. Some IMGT-functional V segments, including TRBV6-2 and TRBV6-3, could not be told apart with the 87-base-pair reads, so those segments were excluded. The sequencing pipeline was judged likely to have produced a cluster of highly shared sequence variants as a technical artifact. The cohort was sequenced for TCR beta chains only, and without alpha or paired-chain data the features that could be detected were limited. In an earlier analysis of fewer than 750 of the donors, most TCR beta V segments were observed in productive rearrangements about 90% or about 30% of the time, broadly matching IMGT annotations. Over 15 rarely observed V segments, including chromosome 9 orphons, were excluded from the earlier analysis of approximately 600 of the donors because counts were too low. Assigning TCR associations to individual alleles was difficult when HLA alleles, especially DR and DQ, strongly co-occurred. The presence/absence analyses assumed that sequencing depth was roughly uniform across donors, and that assumption may not be true. In a later analysis, TCR association rates were found to vary across HLA loci, with the most associated TCRs seen for DRB1 alleles and the fewest for HLA-C alleles. The only immune exposure information available for the cohort was CMV serostatus. Specific HLA alleles were associated with 15,000 to 20,000 TCR beta sequences at a false discovery rate of 0.05 in a later analysis. Most CMV-associated TCR beta chains appeared to be HLA-restricted in a later analysis, and the HLA associations seemed to be driven largely by CMV exposure. Correlated functional status among segregating V segments might be attributable to linkage disequilibrium, but an unknown experimental factor could not be ruled out. A further reported finding was that TCR beta sequences accurately predicted the HLA-A and HLA-B alleles for most subjects in the first cohort. A later genetic analysis reported fewer N-insertions in productive TCRs among donors in an Asian-associated ancestry cluster than the approximately 700-donor mean. The authors suggested that the approach could potentially be extended to other disease states and immunological phenotypes. In a later analysis, HLA-associated TCR beta chains were found to be more clonally expanded and to have lower generation probabilities than equally common non-associated chains. Because some donors lacked HLA typing at each locus, the association tests relied only on the typed subset. In vitro tests confirmed that three of the cytomegalovirus-associated TCR beta chains recognize cytomegalovirus antigens. While some public TCRs were present in many individuals, most TCR sequences turned up only very rarely across donors. A later analysis reported that several top co-occurrence clusters appeared linked to parvovirus B19, influenza, CMV and Epstein-Barr virus. The classifier was reported to diagnose cytomegalovirus status with high specificity and sensitivity in both the original cohort and the validation cohort. An association between a missense DCLRE1C variant and V-gene and J-gene trimming of TCR beta chains was found in a later genetic analysis and replicated in an independent cohort.

This TCR was sampled from a man aged 35-49 years in good health and CMV-seropositive. In this chain, TRBV13 is recombined with TRBJ2-5, and the D gene may be TRBD2, 6 bases matching. Sequencing input: PBMCs. The base sequence is TGTGCCAGCAGCTTAGTAGCGGTCCAAGAGACCCAGTACTTC. It encodes CASSLVAVQETQYF.